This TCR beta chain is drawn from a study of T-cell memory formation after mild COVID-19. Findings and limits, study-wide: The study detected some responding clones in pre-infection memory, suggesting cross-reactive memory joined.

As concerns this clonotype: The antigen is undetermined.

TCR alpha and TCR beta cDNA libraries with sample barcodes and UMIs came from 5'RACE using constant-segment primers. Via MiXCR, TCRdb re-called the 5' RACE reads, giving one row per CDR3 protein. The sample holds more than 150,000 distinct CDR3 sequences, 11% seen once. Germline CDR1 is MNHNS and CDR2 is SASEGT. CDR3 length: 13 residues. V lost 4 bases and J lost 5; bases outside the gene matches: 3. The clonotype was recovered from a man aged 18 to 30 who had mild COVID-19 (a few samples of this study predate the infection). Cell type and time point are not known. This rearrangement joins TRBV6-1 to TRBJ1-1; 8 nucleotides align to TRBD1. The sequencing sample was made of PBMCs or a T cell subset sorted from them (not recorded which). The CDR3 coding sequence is TGTGCCAGCAGTGGACAGGGGAGAACTGAAGCTTTCTTT. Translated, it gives CASSGQGRTEAFF.